The next 24 T cell receptor beta chains were all read from a single sample in a study of blood T cell repertoires in COVID-19. Clones were sequenced by immunoSEQ multiplex PCR, and TCRdb holds only the in-frame ones, with some missing. The sample holds around 360,000 clones, about 89% seen once. Sequenced input: peripheral blood. Every receptor here comes from a woman aged 25 to 39 with COVID-19, enrolled during active disease.

The rearrangement uses TRBV12-5 and TRBJ2-3; D might be TRBD1 (5 bases). This CDR3 is 12 amino acids long. Trimming pared 7 bases from V and 5 bases from J, leaving 10 bases between. Germline CDR1 and CDR2: LGHNT and FRNRAP. The CDR3 nucleotides read TGTGCTAGTGCCCCCAGGGAAGATACGCAGTATTTT. Its protein product is CASAPREDTQYF.

This chain links TRBV2 with TRBJ2-7, with a weak D call TRBD2 (6 bases). Germline CDR1 is SNHLY and CDR2 is FYNNEI. The CDR3 spans 14 residues. Deletions cut 8 bases from V and 7 bases from J, with 21 bases between. This CDR3 reads CASAREATGGEQYF. The CDR3 DNA reads as TGTGCCAGCGCTAGAGAGGCAACCGGAGGGGAGCAGTACTTC.

On this clone: This specimen includes other DNA sequences encoding the same CDR3. The chain links TRBV6-5 to TRBJ2-7, with TRBD1 matching 9 bases. Germline V lookup: CDR1 MNHEY, CDR2 SVGAGI. This CDR3 has 15 amino acids. Trimming took 0 bases from V and 4 from J; bases not matched to a gene: 4. The DNA for the CDR3 is TGTGCCAGCAGTTACTCCGGGACAGGGACGTACGAGCAGTACTTC. It specifies CASSYSGTGTYEQYF.

This clone occurred a few times. This sequence joins TRBV7-9 and TRBJ1-1, with D unclear. Deletions cut 1 base from V and 5 bases from J, with 8 bases between. Germline assignment: CDR1 SEHNR and CDR2 FQNEAQ (reference sequence). This CDR3 has 13 amino acids. The CDR3 sequence is CASSLGRETEAFF. DNA of the CDR3: TGTGCCAGCAGCTTAGGGAGGGAAACTGAAGCTTTCTTT.

The V call is TRBV4-1, the J call TRBJ2-2; 7 bases map to TRBD2. Germline CDR1 is MGHRA and CDR2 is YSYEKL. J gave up 5 bases and V 7 bases, and 13 bases lay outside the gene matches. This CDR3 has 16 residues. CDR3 coding DNA: TGCGCCAGCACCGGGAAGGGCGGGAGCGGGACCGGGGAGCTGTTTTTT. The encoded protein is CASTGKGGSGTGELFF.

This chain uses TRBV7-2 with TRBJ2-7; TRBD2 matches at 8 bases. This CDR3 spans 18 amino acids. V lost 5 bases and J lost 2; bases outside the gene matches: 17. Germline V gene sequence: CDR1 SGHTA, CDR2 FQGNSA. The DNA for the CDR3 is TGTGCCAGCAGCCTAGAGGGTAGCGGGAATTTCGGGGCCTACGAGCAGTACTTC. Protein sequence: CASSLEGSGNFGAYEQYF. Looking up the rest from reference TRBV7-2 and TRBJ2-7 gives the full variable domain: GAGVSQSPSNKVTEKGKDVELRCDPISGHTALYWYRQSLGQGLEFLIYFQGNSAPDKSGLPSDRFSAERTGGSVSTLTIQRTQQEDSAVYLCASSLEGSGNFGAYEQYFGPGTRLTVT.

The chain employs TRBV7-9 and TRBJ2-4; D unclear. The CDR3 contains 14 residues. V lost 2 bases and J 4 bases, leaving 9 bases between the germline ends. CDR1 is SEHNR, CDR2 FQNEAQ, per germline (reference sequence). CDR3 residues: CASSLMAEKNIQYF. The CDR3, as DNA: TGTGCCAGCAGCTTAATGGCCGAAAAAAACATTCAGTACTTC.

V is TRBV28 and J is TRBJ1-5; possibly TRBD1 for D (6 bases). V shed 3 bases and J shed 2 bases, with 17 bases lying between them. The CDR3 contains 17 residues. Germline loops: CDR1 MDHEN, CDR2 SYDVKM. In DNA, the CDR3 is TGTGCCAGCAGTTTCTTCAGGGGCTCGGTGGGCAATCAGCCCCAGCATTTT. This codes for CASSFFRGSVGNQPQHF.

This chain connects TRBV9 to TRBJ2-7; TRBD2 matches 13 bases. The germline gives CDR1 SGDLS, CDR2 YYNGEE. The V and J ends lost 4 bases and 2 bases, in that order; junction bases with no gene match: 3. The CDR3 contains 15 residues. CDR3 bases: TGTGCCAGCAGCCGGACTAGCGGGAGAACCTACGAGCAGTACTTC. Its translation is CASSRTSGRTYEQYF.

This clone was found many times. The V call is TRBV19, the J call TRBJ2-3; D remains ambiguous. V was trimmed by 7 bases and J by 0 bases, leaving 11 bases between them. The CDR3 totals 14 residues. Germline assignment: CDR1 LNHDA and CDR2 SQIVND (reference sequence). CDR3 loop: CASTPRPSTDTQYF. For the CDR3, the DNA is TGTGCCAGTACCCCGCGGCCTAGCACAGATACGCAGTATTTT.

As concerns this clone: This same CDR3 is encoded by further DNA sequences in the sample. J is TRBJ2-7 and V is TRBV6-2 or TRBV6-3; no firm D call. With 6 bases removed from V and 7 bases from J, the gap between germline ends came to 10 bases. The CDR3 totals 11 residues. Germline assignment: CDR1 MNHEY and CDR2 SVGEGT. The CDR3 region has the DNA TGTGCCAGCAGCCCCGGCGGAGAGCAGTACTTC. Translated: CASSPGGEQYF.

The V gene is TRBV6-6, the J gene TRBJ2-7; D remains ambiguous. Germline V gene data show CDR1 as MNHNY and CDR2 as SVGAGI (reference sequence). V was cut by 0 bases and J by 4 bases, with 4 bases left in between. CDR3 length: 12 amino acids. The CDR3 bases are TGTGCCAGCAGTTACTCTCCATACGAGCAGTACTTC. Amino acids: CASSYSPYEQYF.

This clone was found once. V usage is TRBV11-2 and J usage is TRBJ2-7, with D possibly TRBD1 on 6 matching bases. Germline assignment: CDR1 SGHAT and CDR2 FQNNGV. CDR3 length: 14 amino acids. V was trimmed by 1 base and J by 5 bases, leaving 12 bases between them. The DNA for the CDR3 is TGTGCCAGCAGCTTAGTATGGGCAGGGGACGAGCAGTACTTC. Amino acid sequence: CASSLVWAGDEQYF.

The V gene is TRBV11-2, the J gene TRBJ2-5; D call uncertain. Germline V lookup: CDR1 SGHAT, CDR2 FQNNGV. The CDR3 has 15 residues. V lost 5 bases and J lost 5, with 18 bases in between. CDR3 sequence reads: CASSPLSRAWETQYF. In nucleotides, the CDR3 is TGTGCCAGCAGCCCCCTTAGTAGAGCGTGGGAGACCCAGTACTTC.

The chain recombines TRBV6-6 with TRBJ2-3; the D gene is possibly TRBD1 (6 bases). V was cut by 11 bases and J by 3 bases, with 21 bases left in between. Looked up from germline, CDR1 is MNHNY and CDR2 is SVGAGI (reference sequence). The CDR3 covers 15 residues. CDR3 region: CAGRYGPQGTDTQYF. The CDR3 DNA sequence: TGTGCCGGACGATATGGGCCTCAGGGGACAGATACGCAGTATTTT.

The V gene is TRBV10-2, the J gene TRBJ2-1; 8 nucleotides align to TRBD2. The ends lost 0 bases at V and 4 bases at J; junction bases unmatched: 5. The CDR3 sequence is 16 residues long. The germline CDR1 and CDR2 sequences are WSHSY and SAAADI. This chain's CDR3 is CASSESRASGYNEQFF. The CDR3 nucleotides are TGCGCCAGCAGTGAGTCTAGGGCTAGCGGGTACAATGAGCAGTTCTTC.

In regard to this clone: The identical CDR3 is also encoded by other nucleotide sequences in the sample. The chain combines TRBV19 with TRBJ2-1; 8 nucleotides agree with TRBD2. The CDR3 contains 12 residues. CDR1 is LNHDA and CDR2 is SQIVND in the germline V gene (reference sequence). Germline trimming cut 5 bases from V and 9 bases from J; bases unmatched to any gene: 3. The CDR3 region is CASSLAGGEQFF. CDR3 sequence (DNA): TGTGCCAGTAGTCTGGCGGGGGGTGAGCAGTTCTTC.

The chain is built from TRBV28 and TRBJ1-3; 7 positions match TRBD1. J was trimmed by 3 bases and V by 5 bases; bases with no gene match: 7. In germline, CDR1 is MDHEN, CDR2 SYDVKM. The CDR3 has 15 residues. DNA of the CDR3: TGTGCCAGCAGTCCCGGGACAGTAAATGGAAACACCATATATTTT. Its protein product is CASSPGTVNGNTIYF.

The chain links TRBV14 to TRBJ2-5, with a weak D call TRBD2 (6 bases). The CDR3 totals 15 residues. The V end was cut by 4 bases, the J end by 2 bases, with 14 bases between. CDR1 and CDR2 from the germline V gene are SGHDN and FVKESK. This CDR3 is CASSPHGGIQETQYF. The CDR3 nucleotides are TGTGCCAGCAGCCCTCACGGAGGGATACAAGAGACCCAGTACTTC.

This chain links TRBV6-5 with TRBJ1-4, with TRBD1 matching over 10 bases. This CDR3 is 14 amino acids long. V was clipped by 6 bases and J by 7 bases; unmatched bases: 5. CDR1 MNHEY and CDR2 SVGAGI come from the germline V gene. CDR3 in DNA: TGTGCCAGCAGGACGACAGGGGGCGGTGAAAAACTGTTTTTT. It yields the protein CASRTTGGGEKLFF.

The table lists this clone with a few counts. The J gene is TRBJ2-1, the V gene TRBV10-3; D perhaps matches TRBD1 (6 bases). V was clipped by 6 bases and J by 9 bases, with 9 bases between them. Per the germline V gene, CDR1 is ENHRY and CDR2 is SYGVKD. CDR3 size: 11 residues. The CDR3 reads CAISQGSEQFF. The DNA for the CDR3 is TGTGCCATCAGCCAGGGGTCTGAGCAGTTCTTC.

On this clone itself: Germline is not matched at one junction end, which may reflect a read error. The chain uses TRBV18 and TRBJ2-7; TRBD1 aligns across 10 bases. This CDR3 has 14 residues. Germline V gene sequence: CDR1 KGHSH, CDR2 LQKENI. In DNA, the CDR3 is TGTGCCAGCTCACCACCGGGACAGGGGCTCCATAAGCTCTTC. Its protein is CASSPPGQGLHKLF.

The CDR3 DNA reads TGTGCCAGCAGCTTATCACTAGCGTCCACAGATACGCAGTATTTT. This sequence encodes CASSLSLASTDTQYF. V and J are TRBV7-9 and TRBJ2-3; 7 bases are shared with TRBD2. This CDR3 spans 15 amino acids. The V segment lost 2 bases and the J segment 2 bases; nucleotides outside the gene matches: 4. The germline gives CDR1 SEHNR, CDR2 FQNEAQ (reference sequence).

The chain carries TRBV10-1 and TRBJ2-1, with 7 positions matching TRBD2. Germline trimming cut 2 bases from V and 8 bases from J; bases unmatched to any gene: 12. The CDR3 has 16 residues. CDR1 WNHNN and CDR2 SYGVQD come from the germline V gene (reference sequence). The CDR3 nucleotides are TGCGCCAGCAGTGAGCGTATAGGGACTACCGAGGATGAGCAGTTCTTC. Protein: CASSERIGTTEDEQFF.